The clone carrying this TCR beta chain showed up just a few times. As originally analysed: For nucleated cells, counts were estimated from reference gene primer amplification. The data were produced by immunoSEQ multiplex PCR, yet TCRdb's version contains in-frame clones alone and is incomplete. V, J and clone size reflect that table, while D and trimming were determined from the DNA. The profile shows over 250,000 clones, over 75% of them singletons. The source of the sample is a study of blood T cell repertoires in COVID-19. For the study at large: Italy, Spain and the United States were the sources of the convalescent and acute COVID-19 samples. Sources were T cells, B-cell-depleted T cells, or PBMCs; the material itself was cDNA or gDNA.

In germline, CDR1 is SEHNR, CDR2 FQNEAQ (reference sequence). The CDR3 is made up of 15 amino acids. Trimming pared 6 bases from V and 3 bases from J, leaving 16 bases between. The gene calls are TRBV7-9 and TRBJ2-3, with D possibly TRBD2 on 6 matching bases. Sequencing input: peripheral blood. The clonotype originates from a human donor in a cohort sampled during active COVID-19. The CDR3 sequence: CASRRPGLLTDTQYF. The CDR3 DNA is TGTGCCAGCAGAAGGCCGGGACTTCTTACAGATACGCAGTATTTT.